Detailed here is one T cell receptor (beta chain). This specimen belongs to a study of human T cells and chemical hapten exposure. TCRdb reprocessed the RACE reads via MiXCR and lists one record per CDR3 protein. The sample holds about 40,000 distinct CDR3 sequences; around 9.3% are singletons and the top ten take approximately 15%. The sample's time point: patch test 2, 6 weeks after DPC sensitization. As to treatment: therapeutic diphenylcyclopropenone sensitization with weekly scalp DPC. Sample donors consisted of patients with alopecia, aged 18 to 70 years, who were suitable for DPC. V lost 6 bases to trimming and J lost 4 bases, with 10 bases between them. Germline CDR1 reads SQVTM; CDR2 reads ANQGSEA. The CDR3 loop spans 11 amino acids.

The origin of this receptor is a woman aged 40 to 50 with alopecia areata. Some clones in this sample may be carry-over from other donors' samples. The chain employs TRBV29-1 and TRBJ2-7, with no clear D. Material: whole blood, obtained in connection with sensitization to the hapten diphenylcyclopropenone (DPC). The DNA for the CDR3 is TGCAGCGTAGTGATCGAGTACGAGCAGTACTTC. It translates to CSVVIEYEQYF.